The clone carrying this T cell receptor (beta chain) has a count of ten or more. The TCR beta CDR3 regions underwent amplification using RNA transcripts as the source. The HTBI primer set served for first-round RT-PCR of the TCR CDR3. TCRdb ran MiXCR on the multiplex PCR reads and lists one entry per CDR3 protein. The table records 600,000 to 650,000 distinct CDR3 sequences, about a sixth of them present only once. The sample is drawn from a study of T cells in Graves' hyperthyroidism and ophthalmopathy. The patients, who ranged from 18 to 65 in age, presented with newly diagnosed hyperthyroidism lasting under 2 months. Trimming left V 5 bases short and J 9 bases short, with 17 bases between. The germline CDR1 and CDR2 sequences are SGHTA and FQGTGA. This CDR3 is built from 14 residues.

The chain couples TRBV7-3 to TRBJ2-1; TRBD1 might be the D (7 bases). This receptor was taken from a woman in her 30s with Graves' hyperthyroidism. Material for sequencing was blood. In DNA, the CDR3 is TGTGCCAGCAGCCCAGGGGGGCCGGATCGTGAGCAGTTCTTC. Translated: CASSPGGPDREQFF.